This T cell receptor beta chain was captured in a study of blood T cell repertoires in COVID-19. Study overall: Samples representing acute and convalescent COVID-19 were sourced from the United States, Italy and Spain. The analysed material was cDNA or gDNA that came from T cells, B-cell-depleted T cells, or PBMCs.

V lost 7 bases and J 0 bases, leaving 18 bases between the germline ends. The CDR3 has 16 amino acids. Germline CDR1 is MNHNY and CDR2 is SVGAGI (reference sequence). Authors' methods: Amplification from reference gene primers served as the basis for estimated nucleated cell counts. TCRdb keeps only in-frame clones here, not all; method: immunoSEQ multiplex PCR. V and J calls and clone size follow that table, whereas D and trimming were derived from the DNA. The sample holds about 100,000 clones; approximately 93% are singletons and the top ten take around 2.1%. This clone has just one count. This sequence joins TRBV6-6 and TRBJ1-1, with a weak D call TRBD1 (5 bases). Sequenced material: peripheral blood. The clonotype comes from a man in his fifties with active COVID-19. The CDR3 sequence: CASIPFQGLMNTEAFF. CDR3 coding DNA: TGTGCCAGCATCCCCTTCCAGGGCCTAATGAACACTGAAGCTTTCTTT.